This T cell receptor beta chain was recovered during a study of T cells after yellow fever vaccination. Study observations and caveats: Some clonotypes, a small share, were shared between CD4 and CD8 compartments.

On this clonotype itself: Its specificity is unknown.

TCRdb analysed the 5' RACE reads with MiXCR anew, one entry per CDR3 protein. The sample has hundreds of thousands of distinct CDR3 sequences, around 10% seen once. The V end was cut by 0 bases, the J end by 6 bases, with 9 bases between. Germline CDR1 reads SGHRS; CDR2 reads YFSETQ. The CDR3 sequence is 13 residues long. The sequence came from a man aged 18 to 30 who received the YFV17D yellow fever vaccine. The chain recombines TRBV5-1 with TRBJ1-2; no clear D. Source: PBMCs, taken on the day of the first yellow fever vaccination. CDR3 sequence (DNA): TGCGCCAGCAGCTTGGCCCTTCGGGATGGCTACACCTTC. This encodes CASSLALRDGYTF.